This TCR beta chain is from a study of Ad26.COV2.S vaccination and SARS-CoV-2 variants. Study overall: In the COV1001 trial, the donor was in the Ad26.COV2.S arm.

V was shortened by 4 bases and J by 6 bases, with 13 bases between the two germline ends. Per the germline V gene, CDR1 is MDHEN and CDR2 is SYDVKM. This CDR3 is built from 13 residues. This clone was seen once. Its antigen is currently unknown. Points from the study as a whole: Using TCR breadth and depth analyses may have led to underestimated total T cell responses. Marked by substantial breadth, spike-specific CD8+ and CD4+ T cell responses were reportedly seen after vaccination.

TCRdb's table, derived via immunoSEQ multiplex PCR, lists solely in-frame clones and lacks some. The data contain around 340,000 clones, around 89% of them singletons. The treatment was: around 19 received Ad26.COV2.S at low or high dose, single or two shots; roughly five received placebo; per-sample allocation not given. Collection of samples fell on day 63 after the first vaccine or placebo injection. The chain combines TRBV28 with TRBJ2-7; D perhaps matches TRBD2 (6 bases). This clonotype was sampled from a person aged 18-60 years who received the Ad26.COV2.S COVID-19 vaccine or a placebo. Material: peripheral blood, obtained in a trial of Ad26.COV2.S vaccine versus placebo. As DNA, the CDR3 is TGTGCCAGCAGTTCCAGAGGGAGGTCCGAGCAGTACTTC. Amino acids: CASSSRGRSEQYF.